The 26 T cell receptor beta chains reported below all come from one sample, sequenced in a study of shared clonotypes between healthy human individuals. Sequenced by immunoSEQ multiplex PCR; TCRdb stores in-frame clones only, minus some. The repertoire holds roughly 2.5 million clones, roughly 92% seen once, with over 0.12% in the top ten. Input material: naive CD4+ T cells sorted from blood. Documented subset: CD45RA+ positively selected. The receptors shown here come from a man between 18 and 29 years old in good health.

This clone was seen a single time. The chain recombines TRBV5-5 with TRBJ2-5; TRBD2 agrees at 8 bases. The CDR3 length is 14 residues. Germline V gives CDR1 SGHKS, CDR2 YYEKEE (reference sequence). Trimming cost V 4 bases and J 3 bases; bases outside gene matches: 5. Here the CDR3 DNA reads TGTGCCAGCAGCCGTAGCGGGACCAAAGAGACCCAGTACTTC. Translation gives CASSRSGTKETQYF.

The V gene is TRBV7-2, the J gene TRBJ2-1; TRBD2 might be the D (6 bases). CDR1 is SGHTA, CDR2 FQGNSA, per germline. This CDR3 is built from 15 residues. V was shortened by 6 bases and J by 6 bases, with 18 bases between the two germline ends. As DNA, the CDR3 is TGTGCCAGCAGACCCGGGACTTTCACCTTCAATGAGCAGTTCTTC. It specifies CASRPGTFTFNEQFF.

V is TRBV11-2 and J is TRBJ2-2, with 15 bases identical to TRBD2. The CDR3 extends over 17 amino acids. Germline lookup yields CDR1 SGHAT and CDR2 FQNNGV. V trimming: 6 bases; J trimming: 2 bases; junction bases outside the gene matches: 4. The CDR3 protein is CASRPGLAGGNTGELFF. CDR3 sequence (DNA): TGTGCCAGCAGACCGGGACTAGCGGGAGGTAACACCGGGGAGCTGTTTTTT.

The chain is built from TRBV5-4 and TRBJ2-5; 13 nucleotides line up with TRBD2. CDR3 length: 17 amino acids. Trimming removed 5 bases from V and 5 bases from J; junction bases left unmatched: 12. CDR1 is SGHNT, CDR2 YYREEE, per germline (reference sequence). CDR3 sequence: CASSAPGLAGLRETQYF. DNA for the CDR3: TGTGCCAGCAGTGCCCCGGGACTAGCGGGGTTGAGGGAGACCCAGTACTTC.

The chain uses TRBV11-3 and TRBJ2-7; D tentatively fits TRBD1 or TRBD2 (5 bases each). Trimming cost V 2 bases and J 6 bases, with 17 bases left between them. This CDR3 contains 15 residues. Germline V gene lookup returns CDR1 SGHNT and CDR2 YENEEA. DNA of the CDR3: TGTGCCAGCAGCTTATGGGCCCCTCGGGGCGGCGAGCAGTACTTC. This codes for CASSLWAPRGGEQYF.

In the case of this clone: In the same sample, other DNA sequences code for this CDR3. The chain combines TRBV18 with TRBJ1-3; 10 nucleotides match TRBD1. V dropped 3 bases and J dropped 4; count of bases not matched to a gene: 6. Per germline, CDR1 KGHSH and CDR2 LQKENI. This CDR3 comprises 16 residues. The CDR3 sequence: CASSPPGQGSGNTIYF. CDR3 in DNA: TGTGCCAGCTCACCTCCGGGACAGGGGTCCGGAAACACCATATATTTT. Combining the CDR3 with reference TRBV18 and TRBJ1-3 gives the whole variable domain NAGVMQNPRHLVRRRGQEARLRCSPMKGHSHVYWYRQLPEEGLKFMVYLQKENIIDESGMPKERFSAEFPKEGPSILRIQQVVRGDSAAYFCASSPPGQGSGNTIYFGEGSWLTVV.

The chain combines TRBV10-3 with TRBJ2-3, with D possibly matching TRBD2 (7 bases). CDR1 is ENHRY and CDR2 is SYGVKD in the germline V gene. The CDR3 is 15 amino acids. Trimming took 10 bases from V and 4 from J, leaving 21 bases between them. The CDR3: CATSPGGGSADTQYF. The CDR3 DNA is TGTGCCACAAGCCCCGGGGGCGGGAGCGCAGATACGCAGTATTTT.

The V call is TRBV27, the J call TRBJ2-2; D possibly corresponds to TRBD1 (6 bases). The CDR3 covers 14 residues. Germline values: CDR1 MNHEY, CDR2 SMNVEV (reference sequence). V lost 4 bases, J lost 1 base, and 7 bases lay in between. The CDR3 DNA sequence: TGTGCCAGCAGTTCGGACAGGAACACCGGGGAGCTGTTTTTT. It codes for CASSSDRNTGELFF.

The chain has TRBV18 and TRBJ1-2, with 7 bases fitting TRBD1. This CDR3 has 15 amino acids. Germline V gene lookup returns CDR1 KGHSH and CDR2 LQKENI. V gave up 2 bases and J gave up 4 bases; unmatched junction bases: 7. DNA of the CDR3: TGTGCCAGCTCACCAGGACAGGCTCAGGGCTATGGCTACACCTTC. Translating gives CASSPGQAQGYGYTF.

V usage is TRBV19 and J usage is TRBJ1-2; possibly TRBD1 for D (5 bases). The ends were cut back, 5 bases at V and 3 bases at J, with 13 bases in the middle. This CDR3 comprises 14 residues. Germline CDR1 and CDR2: LNHDA and SQIVND (reference sequence). Here the CDR3 DNA reads TGTGCCAGTAGTGCCGACCGGGGGGACTATGGCTACACCTTC. Protein: CASSADRGDYGYTF.

The chain is built from TRBV6-1 and TRBJ2-5; tentatively, D is TRBD1 (6 bases). Trimming took off 6 bases at V and 3 bases at J, with 11 bases between the two ends. This CDR3 is 13 amino acids long. Germline V lookup: CDR1 MNHNS, CDR2 SASEGT. The DNA for the CDR3 is TGTGCCAGCAGGGACGGGACAAAAGAGACCCAGTACTTC. Its translation: CASRDGTKETQYF.

V and J are TRBV6-6 and TRBJ1-1, with 7 bases aligning to TRBD1. The CDR3 contains 15 residues. V shed 6 bases, J shed 1 base, and the junction held 8 bases outside the gene matches. From germline, CDR1 is MNHNY and CDR2 SVGAGI (reference sequence). The CDR3 here is CASRREGATNTEAFF. The DNA for the CDR3 is TGTGCCAGCAGAAGGGAGGGGGCAACGAACACTGAAGCTTTCTTT.

This clone appeared a single time. The identical CDR3 is also encoded by other nucleotide sequences in the sample. The chain combines TRBV9 with TRBJ1-4, with D unclear. The CDR3 spans 15 residues. Germline CDR1 and CDR2: SGDLS and YYNGEE. V dropped 0 bases and J dropped 1 base, with 7 bases sitting between them. Here the CDR3 DNA reads TGTGCCAGCAGCGTAGGAGTAGGAACTAATGAAAAACTGTTTTTT. It yields the protein CASSVGVGTNEKLFF.

The rearrangement uses TRBV2 and TRBJ2-5; D may be TRBD2 (7 bases). Looked up from germline, CDR1 is SNHLY and CDR2 is FYNNEI. Trimming left V 3 bases short and J 4 bases short, with 15 bases between. CDR3 length: 15 amino acids. CDR3 amino acids: CASSDRRGGVETQYF. CDR3 in DNA: TGTGCCAGCAGTGATCGGAGGGGGGGGGTAGAGACCCAGTACTTC.

The chain carries TRBV5-4 and TRBJ2-2; 9 nucleotides align to TRBD2. This CDR3 is 16 amino acids long. Germline CDR1 is SGHNT and CDR2 is YYREEE (reference sequence). Trimming at V came to 1 base and at J to 3 bases, leaving 4 bases not matched to a gene. The CDR3 loop reads CASSLKTSGDTGELFF. DNA of the CDR3: TGTGCCAGCAGCTTGAAGACTAGCGGAGACACCGGGGAGCTGTTTTTT.

The chain links TRBV11-2 to TRBJ2-7; D may match TRBD1 or TRBD2 (6 bases each). Germline CDR1 SGHAT, CDR2 FQNNGV. CDR3 length: 15 residues. V lost 4 bases to trimming and J lost 9 bases, with 22 bases between them. CDR3 in amino acids: CASSWGDKVGIGQYF. CDR3 DNA sequence: TGTGCCAGCAGCTGGGGGGACAAAGTGGGGATCGGGCAGTACTTC.

There are a few counts of this clone. The CDR3 loop is CASSQTPTTWNYGYTF. The CDR3 region has the DNA TGTGCCAGTAGCCAAACACCCACGACATGGAACTATGGCTACACCTTC. The chain couples TRBV19 to TRBJ1-2, with D unclear. Germline V gives CDR1 LNHDA, CDR2 SQIVND (reference sequence). The V end was cut by 6 bases, the J end by 2 bases, with 19 bases between. The CDR3 has 16 amino acids.

As regards this clone: This same CDR3 is encoded by further DNA sequences in the sample. The chain recombines TRBV18 with TRBJ1-1; D is perhaps TRBD1 (5 bases). The V and J ends lost 3 bases and 5 bases respectively, with 10 bases between them. The CDR3 has 13 amino acids. Looked up from germline, CDR1 is KGHSH and CDR2 is LQKENI. The CDR3 region has the DNA TGTGCCAGCTCACCGCCGGGGGGGACTGAAGCTTTCTTT. Translating gives CASSPPGGTEAFF.

Turning to this clone: One end of the junction is discordant with germline, which a read error may explain. This chain uses TRBV9 with TRBJ2-1; D is unresolved. Germline CDR1 reads SGDLS; CDR2 reads YYNGEE. There are 15 residues in the CDR3. DNA of the CDR3: TGTGCCAGCAGCGTAGCCGGAGCCTCCCACAATGAGCAGTTCTTC. This codes for CASSVAGASHNEQFF. Complete variable domain (other parts from reference TRBV9 and TRBJ2-1): DSGVTQTPKHLITATGQRVTLRCSPRSGDLSVYWYQQSLDQGLQFLIQYYNGEERAKGNILERFSAQQFPDLHSELNLSSLELGDSALYFCASSVAGASHNEQFFGPGTRLTVL.

This clone appeared a single time. The V gene is TRBV9, the J gene TRBJ2-1; D unclear. V was cut by 4 bases and J by 0 bases, with 11 bases left in between. CDR3 length: 15 amino acids. Germline lookup yields CDR1 SGDLS and CDR2 YYNGEE. DNA of the CDR3: TGTGCCAGCAGCCCGCAACAGAGCTCCTACAATGAGCAGTTCTTC. Translation: CASSPQQSSYNEQFF.

The CDR3 here is CASRRSGPYNEQFF. The CDR3 coding sequence is TGTGCCAGCAGAAGGAGCGGGCCCTACAATGAGCAGTTCTTC. The chain couples TRBV6-1 to TRBJ2-1; a weak D match, TRBD2 (6 bases). The CDR3 spans 14 residues. The V gene lost 6 bases and the J gene lost 2 bases, with 11 bases spanning the gap. CDR1 is MNHNS, CDR2 SASEGT, per germline.

This chain uses TRBV19 with TRBJ1-5; 8 nucleotides match TRBD1. This CDR3 spans 17 amino acids. V lost 6 bases and J lost 4; bases outside the gene matches: 14. Germline V gene data show CDR1 as LNHDA and CDR2 as SQIVND (reference sequence). The CDR3 DNA reads as TGTGCCAGTAGCCTGAACCCCGGGACAGGAAATAATCAGCCCCAGCATTTT. This encodes CASSLNPGTGNNQPQHF. The variable domain in full, completed from reference TRBV19 and TRBJ1-5, reads DGGITQSPKYLFRKEGQNVTLSCEQNLNHDAMYWYRQDPGQGLRLIYYSQIVNDFQKGDIAEGYSVSREKKESFPLTVTSAQKNPTAFYLCASSLNPGTGNNQPQHFGDGTRLSIL.

This clone was observed a handful of times. The chain uses TRBV14 and TRBJ1-2; no definite D call. Germline CDR1 reads SGHDN; CDR2 reads FVKESK. The germline V and J ends were trimmed by 2 bases and 6 bases, with 7 bases remaining between them. The CDR3 consists of 12 residues. The CDR3 is CASSQRYDGYTF. DNA for the CDR3: TGTGCCAGCAGCCAACGGTATGATGGCTACACCTTC.

The chain carries TRBV6-5 and TRBJ1-6; D not certain. Germline CDR1 MNHEY, CDR2 SVGAGI. V lost 4 bases, J lost 10 bases, and 14 bases lay in between. This CDR3 region has 14 residues. The CDR3 loop reads CASSFSTNGSPLHF. The CDR3 region has the DNA TGTGCCAGCAGTTTCTCGACAAATGGATCACCCCTCCACTTT.

The chain is built from TRBV30 and TRBJ2-3, with TRBD2 matching over 9 bases. The CDR3 loop spans 15 amino acids. The V segment lost 3 bases and the J segment 2 bases; nucleotides outside the gene matches: 6. The germline V gene encodes CDR1 GTSNPN and CDR2 SVGIG (reference sequence). This CDR3 reads CAWRGGRVFTDTQYF. CDR3 coding DNA: TGTGCCTGGAGAGGCGGGAGGGTATTCACAGATACGCAGTATTTT.

This chain joins TRBV5-4 and TRBJ1-2; D might be TRBD1 (6 bases). V lost 7 bases, J lost 3 bases, and 16 bases lay in between. The CDR3 has 14 amino acids. Germline CDR1 reads SGHNT; CDR2 reads YYREEE (reference sequence). The CDR3 region has the DNA TGTGCCAGCGTACGCGATGGGGGCTACTATGGCTACACCTTC. This codes for CASVRDGGYYGYTF. Variable domain in full (rest from reference TRBV5-4 and TRBJ1-2): ETGVTQSPTHLIKTRGQQVTLRCSSQSGHNTVSWYQQALGQGPQFIFQYYREEENGRGNFPPRFSGLQFPNYSSELNVNALELDDSALYLCASVRDGGYYGYTFGSGTRLTVV.